These T cell receptor beta chains were read from a single sample in a study of T-cell reconstitution after alpha-beta-depleted transplantation in children. TCRdb used MiXCR to reprocess the PCR reads, holding one entry per CDR3 protein. The data contain about 110,000 distinct CDR3 sequences, 5.5% to 7% of them seen just once; the ten biggest clones take up roughly 25%. Sequencing used PBMCs, mostly from graft donor cells, obtained 360 days after TCRalphabeta/CD19-depleted stem cell transplant. Receptor source: a male patient between 2 and 9 years old who had a stem cell transplant for acute lymphoblastic leukemia, so the T cells may come from the graft donor. Both conserved end residues are part of each CDR3. The D gene is left open where the match is weak. Clone sizes are given selectively: once, few, many, or a class where the clone is expanded.

d_gene	abundance	v_gene	j_gene	CDR3aa	CDR3nt
TRBD2	many	TRBV6-2/TRBV6-3	TRBJ2-6	CASGMGARLAGGDSGANVLTF	TGTGCCAGCGGCATGGGGGCTCGACTAGCGGGAGGGGATTCTGGGGCCAACGTCCTGACTTTC
NA	few	TRBV9	TRBJ2-1	CASSVPGGYNEQFF	TGTGCCAGCAGCGTACCCGGGGGCTACAATGAGCAGTTCTTC
NA	many	TRBV4-3	TRBJ2-7	CASSQGSSYEQYF	TGCGCCAGCAGCCAAGGCAGCTCCTACGAGCAGTACTTC
NA	few	TRBV10-3	TRBJ1-2	CAISPPRGSSSGYTF	TGTGCCATCAGCCCACCGAGAGGATCCAGCTCGGGCTACACCTTC
TRBD1	few	TRBV10-3	TRBJ2-3	CAILTGEDKSLLTDTQYF	TGTGCCATTTTGACAGGGGAAGATAAATCCCTTCTCACAGATACGCAGTATTTT
TRBD2	NA	TRBV27	TRBJ2-4	CASLSFLGLDLVGKNIQYF	TGTGCCAGTTTATCGTTTCTTGGACTAGATTTGGTAGGCAAAAACATTCAGTACTTC
TRBD1	few	TRBV15	TRBJ1-2	CATSRAGQAHNYGYTF	TGTGCCACCAGCAGAGCCGGACAGGCTCATAACTATGGCTACACCTTC
TRBD1	many	TRBV20-1	TRBJ1-6	CSAFPRGPPLHF	TGCAGTGCTTTTCCCAGGGGGCCGCCCCTCCACTTT
NA	few	TRBV6-2/TRBV6-3	TRBJ2-1	CASNPLGGINNEQFF	TGTGCCAGCAACCCTTTGGGCGGGATAAACAATGAGCAGTTCTTC
TRBD2	few	TRBV6-4	TRBJ2-3	CASSDSLAGEDTQYF	TGTGCCAGCAGTGACTCCCTAGCGGGGGAGGATACGCAGTATTTT
TRBD1	many	TRBV12-3/TRBV12-4	TRBJ2-7	CASTPDRVNRLTSYEQYF	TGTGCCAGCACCCCCGACAGGGTTAATAGACTTACCTCCTACGAGCAGTACTTC
NA	many	TRBV27	TRBJ2-3	CASSPLRPVRTDTQYF	TGTGCCAGCAGTCCCCTTCGACCGGTCCGCACAGATACGCAGTATTTT
TRBD1	many	TRBV4-3	TRBJ2-3	CASSQDYGQGSTDTQYF	TGCGCCAGCAGCCAAGATTATGGACAGGGAAGCACAGATACGCAGTATTTT
TRBD2	few	TRBV28	TRBJ2-1	CASSFLGLAGGYNEQFF	TGTGCCAGCAGTTTCCTGGGACTAGCGGGAGGGTACAATGAGCAGTTCTTC
NA	many	TRBV29-1	TRBJ2-1	CSVDGLLSRYNEQFF	TGCAGCGTTGATGGGCTACTAAGTCGCTACAATGAGCAGTTCTTC
NA	few	TRBV6-2/TRBV6-3	TRBJ2-7	CASSSDYSPNEQYF	TGTGCCAGCAGCTCCGACTACTCTCCGAACGAGCAGTACTTC
TRBD2	many	TRBV20-1	TRBJ2-7	CSAILAAAYEQYF	TGCAGTGCTATACTAGCGGCTGCCTACGAGCAGTACTTC
NA	few	TRBV7-2	TRBJ1-1	CASSLGGARTEAFF	TGTGCCAGCAGCTTAGGGGGGGCCCGGACTGAAGCTTTCTTT
TRBD1	few	TRBV2	TRBJ2-2	CASMPDRAGELFF	TGTGCCAGCATGCCTGACAGGGCCGGGGAGCTGTTTTTT
TRBD1	NA	TRBV7-9	TRBJ2-6	CASSGWGTGIPSGANVLTF	TGTGCCAGCAGCGGGTGGGGGACAGGGATCCCCTCTGGGGCCAACGTCCTGACTTTC
NA	NA	TRBV9	TRBJ2-7	CASSDVYEQYF	TGTGCCAGCAGCGACGTGTACGAGCAGTACTTC
TRBD1	many	TRBV4-2	TRBJ2-2	CASSQEWTGGHTGELFF	TGTGCCAGCAGCCAAGAATGGACAGGGGGCCACACCGGGGAGCTGTTTTTT
TRBD1	many	TRBV29-1	TRBJ2-7	CSVGTGDSYEQYF	TGCAGCGTTGGGACAGGGGATTCCTACGAGCAGTACTTC
TRBD1	many	TRBV27	TRBJ1-1	CASSSPTGANTEAFF	TGTGCCAGCAGTTCCCCGACAGGGGCCAACACTGAAGCTTTCTTT
NA	many	TRBV9	TRBJ1-2	CASSGVSYGYTF	TGTGCCAGCAGCGGAGTCTCCTATGGCTACACCTTC
NA	few	TRBV28	TRBJ2-5	CASSGMVETQYF	TGTGCCAGCTCGGGGATGGTGGAGACCCAGTACTTC
NA	many	TRBV29-1	TRBJ1-1	CSVVTGTEAFF	TGCAGCGTTGTGACAGGCACTGAAGCTTTCTTT
TRBD1	many	TRBV9	TRBJ2-7	CASSVGTGENEQYF	TGTGCCAGCAGCGTAGGGACAGGTGAAAACGAGCAGTACTTC
TRBD1	many	TRBV28	TRBJ2-7	CASSSRDRVYEQYF	TGTGCCAGCAGTTCGAGGGACAGGGTCTACGAGCAGTACTTC
TRBD2	few	TRBV7-8	TRBJ2-1	CASSLDSSGGFYYNEQFF	TGTGCCAGCAGCTTAGATAGTAGCGGGGGGTTTTACTACAATGAGCAGTTCTTC
NA	many	TRBV3-1	TRBJ1-5	CASSQVLVQGANQPQHF	TGTGCCAGCAGCCAAGTTTTGGTCCAGGGTGCAAATCAGCCCCAGCATTTT
NA	many	TRBV10-3	TRBJ1-3	CATLAPDPSGNTIYF	TGTGCCACCCTTGCCCCTGACCCCTCTGGAAACACCATATATTTT
NA	few	TRBV7-9	TRBJ2-5	CASSLGSFLGETQYF	TGTGCCAGCAGCTTAGGGTCCTTCCTCGGGGAGACCCAGTACTTC
NA	many	TRBV6-5	TRBJ2-3	CASTSESGWDTDTQYF	TGTGCCAGCACTTCAGAGAGCGGGTGGGACACAGATACGCAGTATTTT
NA	NA	TRBV21-1	TRBJ2-7	CASSKGGTRFPYEQYF	TGTGCCAGCAGCAAAGGGGGCACTAGATTTCCTTACGAGCAGTACTTC
NA	many	TRBV7-3	TRBJ2-1	CASSLRYTHNEQFF	TGTGCCAGCAGCTTAAGGTATACCCACAATGAGCAGTTCTTC
NA	few	TRBV25-1	TRBJ1-2	CASSESDIYGYTF	TGTGCCAGCAGTGAATCGGACATCTATGGCTACACCTTC
TRBD1	NA	TRBV9	TRBJ2-6	CASSTPGTGDGANVLTF	TGTGCCAGCAGCACCCCCGGGACAGGGGACGGGGCCAACGTCCTGACTTTC
NA	many	TRBV6-5	TRBJ2-3	CASSYSAGSTDTQYF	TGTGCCAGCAGTTACTCAGCTGGGAGCACAGATACGCAGTATTTT
NA	NA	TRBV4-3	TRBJ2-1	CASSRRRDGVYNEQFF	TGCGCCAGCAGCCGCCGCCGGGACGGGGTCTACAATGAGCAGTTCTTC
TRBD2	many	TRBV5-6	TRBJ2-7	CASSLLAGVYEQYF	TGTGCCAGCAGCTTACTAGCGGGAGTATACGAGCAGTACTTC
NA	few	TRBV10-3	TRBJ1-1	CAIREGPEAFF	TGTGCCATCAGGGAGGGACCTGAAGCTTTCTTT
TRBD1	few	TRBV20-1	TRBJ2-7	CSAWTGSSYEQYF	TGCAGTGCTTGGACAGGGAGCTCCTACGAGCAGTACTTC
NA	few	TRBV20-1	TRBJ1-1	CRVRGGAFF	TGCCGCGTTAGGGGGGGAGCTTTCTTT
NA	many	TRBV5-1	TRBJ2-3	CASSPDVSDTQYF	TGCGCCAGCAGTCCTGATGTTTCAGATACGCAGTATTTT
TRBD1	few	TRBV11-2	TRBJ2-1	CASSGYRDRGWNEQFF	TGTGCCAGCAGCGGATACCGGGACAGGGGTTGGAATGAGCAGTTCTTC
TRBD1	NA	TRBV9	TRBJ1-1	CASSVWQGGTEAFF	TGTGCCAGCAGCGTGTGGCAGGGGGGCACTGAAGCTTTCTTT
TRBD2	many	TRBV11-2	TRBJ2-5	CASSLEPAGRVETQYF	TGTGCCAGCAGCTTAGAACCAGCGGGGAGGGTTGAGACCCAGTACTTC